These 9 T cell receptor beta chains were sequenced from one sample in a study of tumor and adjacent non-tumor tissue in lung cancer. TCRbeta libraries were built with three rounds of nested PCR, modified from ARM-PCR. TCRdb analysed the multiplex PCR reads with MiXCR anew, one entry per CDR3 protein. The sample contains 76,000 or so distinct CDR3 sequences, around 65% of which appear only once. RNA was extracted from bulk tissue without any cell sorting. Sequencing was performed on lung tumor tissue. These receptors all come from a woman in her sixties or seventies with non-small cell lung cancer.

This clonotype was observed many times. This chain links TRBV12-3 or TRBV12-4 with TRBJ2-2, with D possibly matching TRBD2 (6 bases). Trimming left V 10 bases short and J 7 bases short, with 10 bases between. CDR3 length equals 11 residues. CDR3 loop: CATYGGGELFF. Written as DNA, the CDR3 is TGTGCCACTTACGGGGGCGGGGAGCTGTTTTTT.

This clonotype was detected many times. This chain uses TRBV5-4 with TRBJ2-1; the match to TRBD2 covers 11 bases. The trim removed 6 bases at V and 8 bases at J, leaving 7 bases unmatched. CDR1 SGHNT and CDR2 YYREEE come from the germline V gene (reference sequence). This CDR3 spans 14 amino acids. The DNA for the CDR3 is TGTGCCAGCAAACTAGCGGGAGTAAGGGATGAGCAGTTCTTC. Protein: CASKLAGVRDEQFF.

The gene calls are TRBV28 and TRBJ2-7; 8 nucleotides line up with TRBD2. This CDR3 has 14 residues. CDR1 and CDR2 from the germline V gene are MDHEN and SYDVKM. V lost 9 bases and J lost 5; bases outside the gene matches: 12. CDR3 region: CASTLAGDSHEQYF. The DNA of the CDR3 is TGTGCCAGTACTCTAGCGGGTGATTCTCACGAGCAGTACTTC.

Notes on this clonotype: The conserved final phenylalanine or tryptophan is absent from the CDR3, which likely points to a read error. CDR3 in DNA: TGTACCAGCAGCCAGACCCCGGGACAGGGCTACGAGCAGTACTCC. This codes for CTSSQTPGQGYEQYS. The J gene is TRBJ2-7, the V gene TRBV14, with 9 bases that match TRBD1. This CDR3 comprises 15 residues. From germline, CDR1 is SGHDN and CDR2 FVKESK.

A remark on this clonotype: At one of its ends the junction is not consistent with the germline gene, which may arise from a read error. The chain uses TRBV29-1 and TRBJ1-1, with D tentatively TRBD1 (6 bases). The CDR3 contains 14 residues. CDR1 and CDR2 (germline): SQVTM, ANQGSEA. The CDR3 sequence: CSVEDDRKRTEAFF. For the CDR3, the DNA is TGCAGCGTCGAAGATGACAGGAAGAGAACCGAAGCTTTCTTT.

Concerning this clonotype: At one end the junction does not follow the germline gene, possibly because of a read error. This chain links TRBV4-1 with TRBJ1-6; TRBD1 agrees at 7 bases. The V gene's germline CDR1 is MGHRA and CDR2 YSYEKL. The CDR3 consists of 16 residues. Written as DNA, the CDR3 is TGCGCCAGCAGCCAAGGTCCAGGGACAGATAATTCACCACTCCACTTT. This translates into CASSQGPGTDNSPLHF.

This clonotype has a handful of counts. The conserved final phenylalanine or tryptophan is absent from the CDR3, which likely points to a read error. The chain uses TRBV29-1 and TRBJ2-1, with a weak D call TRBD2 (6 bases). This CDR3 region has 13 residues. The germline V gene has CDR1 SQVTM and CDR2 ANQGSEA. The DNA of the CDR3 is TGTAGCGTCCGACTAGATTCGGTCAATGAGCAGTTCTCC. The encoded protein is CSVRLDSVNEQFS.

This clonotype was picked up many times. This chain links TRBV28 with TRBJ2-2; D gene uncertain. The germline gives CDR1 MDHEN, CDR2 SYDVKM. The CDR3 contains 13 residues. V gave up 3 bases and J gave up 1 base, with 3 bases separating them. CDR3: CASSLRNTGELFF. DNA of the CDR3: TGTGCCAGCAGTTTGAGGAACACCGGGGAGCTGTTTTTT.

V is TRBV4-2 and J is TRBJ2-1; 7 bases map to TRBD2. The CDR3 runs to 14 residues. The ends lost 3 bases at V and 15 bases at J; junction bases unmatched: 14. CDR1 and CDR2 (germline): LGHNA, YNFKEQ. This chain's CDR3 is CASSHDGLAVSSFF. The DNA of the CDR3 is TGTGCCAGCAGCCACGATGGGCTAGCGGTATCCTCGTTCTTC.